These 16 T cell receptor beta chains originate from one sample sequenced in a study of cytomegalovirus exposure and HLA in healthy donors (dated by TCRdb to the late 2010s). The library was generated by the immunoSEQ multiplex PCR assay. The multiplex PCR relied on a mix of 60 forward primers for TCR Vbeta segments and 13 reverse primers for TCR Jbeta segments. The table was pulled from immuneACCESS by TCRdb, which kept in-frame rearrangements only. Such tables lose some clones; where checked, under half of the loss comes from unresolved V genes, and the rest has no known cause. The sample table shows fewer than 70,000 clones, and roughly 68% are seen once. The ten most abundant clones make up around 10% of the sample. Sequences were obtained from PBMCs. The receptors were sampled from an older woman in good health and CMV-seropositive.

The V and J genes are TRBV2 and TRBJ1-5; D not certain. The germline gives CDR1 SNHLY, CDR2 FYNNEI. This CDR3 has 14 amino acids. V was clipped by 10 bases and J by 0 bases, with 13 bases between them. Here the CDR3 reads CATTTDYSNQPQHF. For the CDR3, the DNA is TGTGCCACGACTACAGATTATAGCAATCAGCCCCAGCATTTT.

The V call is TRBV10-3, the J call TRBJ2-5; TRBD2 aligns across 7 bases. The CDR3 consists of 13 residues. The V gene's germline CDR1 is ENHRY and CDR2 SYGVKD. V shed 10 bases and J 4 bases; nucleotides not matched to a gene: 9. CDR3 coding DNA: TGTGCCACCAACAGCGGGGCGGGAGAGACCCAGTACTTC. This encodes CATNSGAGETQYF.

J is TRBJ2-7 and V is TRBV28; D is uncertain. V lost 4 bases and J 3 bases, leaving 4 bases between the germline ends. CDR1 is MDHEN and CDR2 is SYDVKM in the germline V gene. The CDR3 is 11 residues long. The CDR3 is CASSSIYEQYF. The CDR3 DNA follows: TGTGCCAGCAGTTCAATCTACGAGCAGTACTTC.

This clone turned up a few times. J is TRBJ2-1 and V is TRBV2; D ambiguous. V gave up 7 bases and J gave up 0 bases, with 13 bases separating them. Germline loops: CDR1 SNHLY, CDR2 FYNNEI. The CDR3 is 15 residues long. The CDR3 DNA follows: TGTGCCAGCAAGTCCCCCTATAGCTCCTACAATGAGCAGTTCTTC. This encodes CASKSPYSSYNEQFF.

The rearrangement joins TRBV6-1 to TRBJ1-2; D may be TRBD1 (5 bases). Germline V gene data show CDR1 as MNHNS and CDR2 as SASEGT. V lost 1 base, J lost 1 base, and 22 bases lay in between. The CDR3 is 19 amino acids. The CDR3 DNA follows: TGTGCCAGCAGTGAAGGGATATCTTTTGCAGGGAAGAGTAACTATGGCTACACCTTC. It is translated as CASSEGISFAGKSNYGYTF.

The chain couples TRBV9 to TRBJ1-2; D is uncertain. This CDR3 has 12 residues. The germline V and J ends were trimmed by 3 bases and 3 bases, with 6 bases remaining between them. The V gene's germline CDR1 is SGDLS and CDR2 YYNGEE. CDR3 DNA: TGTGCCAGCAGCGGGCATGACTATGGCTACACCTTC. Encoded protein: CASSGHDYGYTF.

This clone appeared a few times. The CDR3: CASWDSSYEQYF. In DNA form, the CDR3 reads TGTGCCAGCTGGGACAGCTCCTACGAGCAGTACTTC. This chain joins TRBV27 and TRBJ2-7, with 7 nucleotides matching TRBD1. This CDR3 region has 12 residues. Losses at the gene ends were 8 bases for V and 0 bases for J; bases not matched to a gene: 1. The V gene's germline CDR1 is MNHEY and CDR2 SMNVEV (reference sequence).

This clone was counted only a few times. At one of its ends the junction is not consistent with the germline gene, which may arise from a read error. The chain has TRBV7-7 and TRBJ2-2; D is uncertain. CDR3 length equals 13 residues. From germline, CDR1 is SSHAT and CDR2 FNYEAQ (reference sequence). This CDR3 reads CASSLHSSGELFF. The CDR3 nucleotides are TGTGCTAGCAGCTTGCACAGCTCCGGGGAGCTGTTTTTT. Full variable domain (missing parts from reference TRBV7-7 and TRBJ2-2): GAGVSQSPRYKVTKRGQDVTLRCDPISSHATLYWYQQALGQGPEFLTYFNYEAQPDKSGLPSDRFSAERPEGSISTLTIQRTEQRDSAMYRCASSLHSSGELFFGEGSRLTVL.

The rearrangement uses TRBV5-1 and TRBJ1-4, with 11 bases matching TRBD1. V trimming: 7 bases; J trimming: 5 bases; junction bases outside the gene matches: 10. Germline V gene lookup returns CDR1 SGHRS and CDR2 YFSETQ. This CDR3 contains 16 residues. The chain's CDR3 is CASSRTGGTGNEKLFF. The CDR3 DNA reads TGCGCCAGCTCGCGGACAGGGGGCACAGGAAATGAAAAACTGTTTTTT. Together with reference TRBV5-1 and TRBJ1-4, the CDR3 gives the full variable domain: KAGVTQTPRYLIKTRGQQVTLSCSPISGHRSVSWYQQTPGQGLQFLFEYFSETQRNKGNFPGRFSGRQFSNSRSEMNVSTLELGDSALYLCASSRTGGTGNEKLFFGSGTQLSVL.

V usage is TRBV2 and J usage is TRBJ2-7; no clear D gene. With 6 bases removed from V and 3 bases from J, the gap between germline ends came to 9 bases. The length of the CDR3 is 12 residues. The V gene's germline CDR1 is SNHLY and CDR2 FYNNEI. CDR3 protein: CASRQISYEQYF. CDR3 coding DNA: TGTGCCAGCAGACAGATAAGCTACGAGCAGTACTTC.

V and J are TRBV5-1 and TRBJ2-1; D remains ambiguous. V shed 1 base and J shed 8 bases, with 4 bases lying between them. The germline V gene encodes CDR1 SGHRS and CDR2 YFSETQ. The CDR3 totals 11 residues. CDR3 DNA: TGCGCCAGCAGCTTGTTCGATGAGCAGTTCTTC. This sequence encodes CASSLFDEQFF.

DNA for the CDR3: TGCGCCAGCAGCTCGGGACAGGGGGATGAAAAACTGTTTTTT. Its protein is CASSSGQGDEKLFF. The chain combines TRBV5-1 with TRBJ1-4, with TRBD1 matching over 11 bases. V lost 3 bases to trimming and J lost 6 bases; unmatched junction nucleotides: 1. This CDR3 comprises 14 residues. From germline, CDR1 is SGHRS and CDR2 YFSETQ.

The chain combines TRBV25-1 with TRBJ2-7; 9 bases line up with TRBD2. The CDR3 covers 16 residues. The V gene's germline CDR1 is MGHDK and CDR2 SYGVNS. V lost 3 bases to trimming and J lost 2 bases; unmatched junction nucleotides: 8. The CDR3 region has the DNA TGTGCCAGCAGTGATGGGATGCTAGCGGGGCCCTACGAGCAGTACTTC. Protein product: CASSDGMLAGPYEQYF.

This chain joins TRBV6-1 and TRBJ1-1, with TRBD1 matching 9 bases. The germline V gene encodes CDR1 MNHNS and CDR2 SASEGT. The V and J ends lost 3 bases and 4 bases, in that order; junction bases with no gene match: 6. CDR3 length: 15 residues. CDR3 sequence (DNA): TGTGCCAGCAGTGACCTGACAGGGGGTAGCACTGAAGCTTTCTTT. Protein product: CASSDLTGGSTEAFF.

This clone was counted a few times. This chain links TRBV7-2 with TRBJ2-7; 8 bases fit TRBD2. The germline gives CDR1 SGHTA, CDR2 FQGNSA. CDR3 length equals 15 residues. Germline trimming cut 7 bases from V and 3 bases from J; bases unmatched to any gene: 11. The CDR3 loop reads CASTYSGTRFYEQYF. CDR3 bases: TGTGCCAGCACCTACTCCGGGACTAGGTTCTACGAGCAGTACTTC.

As regards this clone: Other DNA sequences within the sample encode an identical CDR3. The chain is built from TRBV29-1 and TRBJ1-1; TRBD1 might be the D (5 bases). The CDR3 length is 14 residues. Germline lookup yields CDR1 SQVTM and CDR2 ANQGSEA. Trimming removed 7 bases from V and 0 bases from J, with 15 bases in between. The CDR3 loop reads CSGQRGRMNTEAFF. CDR3 bases: TGCAGCGGACAGCGGGGACGGATGAACACTGAAGCTTTCTTT.